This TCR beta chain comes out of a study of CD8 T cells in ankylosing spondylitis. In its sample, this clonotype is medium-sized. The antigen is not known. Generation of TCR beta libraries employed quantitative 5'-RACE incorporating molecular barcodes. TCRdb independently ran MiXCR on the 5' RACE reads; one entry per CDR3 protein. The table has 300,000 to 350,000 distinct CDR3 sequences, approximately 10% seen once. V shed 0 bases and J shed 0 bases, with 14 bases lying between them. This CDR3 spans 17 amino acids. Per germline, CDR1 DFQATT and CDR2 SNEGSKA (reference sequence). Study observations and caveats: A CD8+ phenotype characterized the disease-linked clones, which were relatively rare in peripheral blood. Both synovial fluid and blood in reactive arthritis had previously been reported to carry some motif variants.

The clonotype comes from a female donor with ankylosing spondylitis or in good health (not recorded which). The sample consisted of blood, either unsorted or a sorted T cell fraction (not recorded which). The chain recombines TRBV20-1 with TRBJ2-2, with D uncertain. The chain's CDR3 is CSARDTHDPSNTGELFF. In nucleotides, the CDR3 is TGCAGTGCTAGAGATACTCACGATCCCTCGAACACCGGGGAGCTGTTTTTT.